Listed below are T cell receptor beta chains from one sample, sequenced in a study of cytomegalovirus exposure and HLA in healthy donors. Some clones are missing from TCRdb's copy, which holds only in-frame ones; the method was immunoSEQ multiplex PCR. The profile covers 100,000 to 150,000 clones, with roughly 68% appearing a single time and over 3.5% taken by the ten largest. Specimen: PBMCs. Every receptor here comes from a woman aged 45-65 years in good health and CMV-seropositive. Both conserved end residues are part of each CDR3. The D gene is left open where the match is weak. The listing skips clone size in some rows; elsewhere it reads once, few, many or a size class.

V: TRBV6-5; J: TRBJ1-5; size: NA; D: NA; DNA: TGTGCCAGCAGTTACCTGGGCCCGAATCAGCCCCAGCATTTT; CDR3: CASSYLGPNQPQHF
V: TRBV4-2; J: TRBJ2-1; size: once; D: TRBD1; DNA: TGTGCCAGCAGCCCGGGACAGGGTCCTTACAATGAGCAGTTCTTC; CDR3: CASSPGQGPYNEQFF
V: TRBV5-4; J: TRBJ2-2; size: NA; D: NA; DNA: TGTGCCAGCAGCTTGGGTCCTGGCGGGGCGAACACCGGGGAGCTGTTTTTT; CDR3: CASSLGPGGANTGELFF
V: TRBV5-1; J: TRBJ1-4; size: NA; D: TRBD1; DNA: TGCGCCAGCAGCTCGGGACAGGGGAATGAAAAACTGTTTTTT; CDR3: CASSSGQGNEKLFF
V: TRBV5-1; J: TRBJ1-4; size: NA; D: TRBD1; DNA: TGCGCCAGCAGCTTGGTAGGACAGGAAAATGAAAAACTGTTTTTT; CDR3: CASSLVGQENEKLFF
V: TRBV9; J: TRBJ1-3; size: few; D: NA; DNA: TGTGCCAGCAGCGTAGAGTCAGGGTCTGGAAACACCATATATTTT; CDR3: CASSVESGSGNTIYF
V: TRBV13; J: TRBJ2-7; size: few; D: NA; DNA: TGTGCCAGCAGCTGCTGGACATTCGTAGCATGTCGGTCCTACGAGCAGTACTTC; CDR3: CASSCWTFVACRSYEQYF
V: TRBV4-2; J: TRBJ2-5; size: NA; D: NA; DNA: TGTGCCAGCAGCCAAGATCTATGGAGGGAGACCCAGTACTTC; CDR3: CASSQDLWRETQYF
V: TRBV10-2; J: TRBJ2-2; size: NA; D: TRBD2; DNA: TGCGCCAGCAGTCAGGGCCGACTAGCGGGGCACACCGGGGAGCTGTTTTTT; CDR3: CASSQGRLAGHTGELFF
V: TRBV27; J: TRBJ1-1; size: NA; D: NA; DNA: TGTGCCAGCAGTTTTCTTACTTCCACTGAAGCTTTCTTT; CDR3: CASSFLTSTEAFF
V: TRBV7-6; J: TRBJ2-1; size: NA; D: NA; DNA: TGTGCCAGCAGCTTATCGGGGGTTTACAATGAGCAGTTCTTC; CDR3: CASSLSGVYNEQFF
V: TRBV7-8; J: TRBJ1-6; size: NA; D: TRBD1; DNA: TGTGCCAGCTCAGGGGGTTATTACAATTCACCCCTCCACTTT; CDR3: CASSGGYYNSPLHF
V: TRBV6-1; J: TRBJ1-1; size: NA; D: NA; DNA: TGTGCCAGCAGCCTCGGGGGGGCGGCCACTGAAGCTTTCTTT; CDR3: CASSLGGAATEAFF
V: TRBV30; J: TRBJ2-7; size: once; D: NA; DNA: TGTGCCTGGAGCCGGGACACCACCTACGAGCAGTACTTC; CDR3: CAWSRDTTYEQYF
V: TRBV10-3; J: TRBJ1-5; size: NA; D: NA; DNA: TGTGCCTCATCCGGCTCTAGCGATCAGCCCCAGCATTTT; CDR3: CASSGSSDQPQHF
V: TRBV29-1; J: TRBJ1-6; size: NA; D: TRBD1; DNA: TGCAGCGTGGGACAGGGACCCAATTCACCCCTCCACTTT; CDR3: CSVGQGPNSPLHF
V: TRBV19; J: TRBJ2-2; size: few; D: TRBD1; DNA: TGTGCCAGTAGTCCGAGACAGGGCAACACCGGGGAGCTGTTTTTT; CDR3: CASSPRQGNTGELFF